This TCR beta chain was documented in a study of T cells in Graves' hyperthyroidism and ophthalmopathy. Germline values: CDR1 SQVTM, CDR2 ANQGSEA. The CDR3 spans 14 residues. J was trimmed by 3 bases and V by 3 bases; bases with no gene match: 7. Diagnoses were established using clinical symptoms, serum thyroxine and TRAb, thyroid ultrasound and orbital computed tomography. This clonotype showed up many times. RNA transcripts provided the source from which TCR beta CDR3 regions were amplified. RT-PCR in the first round (using the HTBI primer set) targeted the TCR CDR3. TCRdb reprocessed the multiplex PCR reads with MiXCR, giving one entry per CDR3 protein. The sample has hundreds of thousands of distinct CDR3 sequences, roughly 45% seen once.

Source material: peripheral blood or thyroid tissue (not recorded which). The receptor was isolated from an adult man with Graves' disease, either hyperthyroidism or ophthalmopathy (not recorded which). The J gene is TRBJ2-5, the V gene TRBV29-1; 7 bases align to TRBD1. CDR3 in amino acids: CSVEEGDREETQYF. For the CDR3, the DNA is TGCAGCGTTGAGGAAGGTGACAGGGAAGAGACCCAGTACTTC.